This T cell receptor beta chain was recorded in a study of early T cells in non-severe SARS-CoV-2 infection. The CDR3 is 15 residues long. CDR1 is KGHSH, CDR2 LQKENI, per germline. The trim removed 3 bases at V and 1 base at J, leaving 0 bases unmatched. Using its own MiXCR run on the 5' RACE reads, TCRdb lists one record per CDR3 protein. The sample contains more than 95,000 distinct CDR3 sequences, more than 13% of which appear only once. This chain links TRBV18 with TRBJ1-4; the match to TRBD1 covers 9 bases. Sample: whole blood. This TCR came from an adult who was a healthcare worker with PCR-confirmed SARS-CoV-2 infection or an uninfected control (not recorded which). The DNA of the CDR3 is TGTGCCAGCTCACCGGGACAGGGAACTAATGAAAAACTGTTTTTT. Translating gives CASSPGQGTNEKLFF.